The 22 T cell receptor beta chains below come from one sample, sequenced in a study of cytomegalovirus exposure and HLA in healthy donors (dated by TCRdb to about 2017). The library was obtained by the immunoSEQ multiplex PCR assay. For the multiplex PCR, a mixture combining 60 forward primers for TCR Vbeta segments and 13 reverse primers for TCR Jbeta segments was used. Sourced from immuneACCESS, this table was stored by TCRdb with only in-frame sequences that have V and J called. A share of the clones is absent; for the studies checked, an unresolved V gene accounts for under half, and the remainder has no known explanation. The sample table lists roughly 120,000 clones, 80% to 90% of them with a count of one. 1.1% of the sample lies in the top ten. Sequencing input: PBMCs. The receptors originated from a woman in her twenties or thirties in good health and CMV-seronegative.

The chain uses TRBV5-1 and TRBJ2-5, with D possibly TRBD2 on 5 matching bases. Germline V gene sequence: CDR1 SGHRS, CDR2 YFSETQ. The CDR3 is 12 residues long. The ends were cut back, 4 bases at V and 5 bases at J, with 9 bases in the middle. The CDR3 DNA is TGCGCCAGCAGCCCCGGGGTCGAGACCCAGTACTTC. This gives the protein CASSPGVETQYF.

The chain is built from TRBV6-1 and TRBJ1-1, with D unresolved. The CDR3 has 15 amino acids. Germline CDR1 MNHNS, CDR2 SASEGT. Trimming took off 3 bases at V and 0 bases at J, with 11 bases between the two ends. Here the CDR3 reads CASSDITGMNTEAFF. Here the CDR3 DNA reads TGTGCCAGCAGTGATATTACGGGAATGAACACTGAAGCTTTCTTT.

In this sample, this clone turned up many times. The V call is TRBV19, the J call TRBJ1-3; 7 nucleotides align to TRBD1. The ends lost 5 bases at V and 2 bases at J; junction bases unmatched: 3. This CDR3 contains 14 residues. The germline V gene has CDR1 LNHDA and CDR2 SQIVND (reference sequence). For the CDR3, the DNA is TGTGCCAGTAGTGCGACAGGGACTGGAAACACCATATATTTT. Its protein is CASSATGTGNTIYF.

This chain's CDR3 is CASSPTNLGQGGEKLFF. The CDR3 nucleotides are TGTGCCAGCTCACCGACTAACCTGGGACAGGGGGGAGAAAAACTGTTTTTT. The chain employs TRBV18 and TRBJ1-4, with 11 bases aligning to TRBD1. After removal of 3 bases from V and 8 bases from J, the junction contained 11 bases not matched to a gene. From germline, CDR1 is KGHSH and CDR2 LQKENI. The CDR3 is 17 residues long.

The chain couples TRBV19 to TRBJ2-7, with 7 bases that match TRBD2. This CDR3 has 18 residues. The V gene's germline CDR1 is LNHDA and CDR2 SQIVND (reference sequence). V lost 4 bases, J lost 5 bases, and 20 bases stayed unmatched. Here the CDR3 reads CASSTQIRGGDVLDEQYF. The CDR3 DNA sequence: TGTGCCAGTAGTACTCAGATCCGGGGAGGGGACGTTCTAGACGAGCAGTACTTC.

The chain links TRBV7-8 to TRBJ2-5; TRBD2 aligns across 9 bases. Matching the DNA end better, TRBJ2-7 makes the J call doubtful. The CDR3 contains 18 residues. Germline V lookup: CDR1 SGHVS, CDR2 FQNEAQ. The CDR3 loop reads CASSFRGPLSGSSYEQYF. The CDR3 DNA reads as TGTGCCAGCAGCTTCCGGGGCCCCCTTAGCGGGAGCTCTTACGAGCAGTACTTC.

This chain joins TRBV29-1 and TRBJ2-3, with D possibly being TRBD2 (6 bases). CDR3 length equals 15 residues. Per the germline V gene, CDR1 is SQVTM and CDR2 is ANQGSEA. V lost 6 bases and J 0 bases, leaving 16 bases between the germline ends. CDR3 in DNA: TGCAGCGTGGAGGTGGCGGGGTCAAGCACAGATACGCAGTATTTT. Translating it yields CSVEVAGSSTDTQYF.

This rearrangement joins TRBV30 to TRBJ1-1; TRBD1 matches at 10 bases. The junction had 8 bases not matched to a gene; V was cut back by 8 bases and J by 5 bases. The length of the CDR3 is 13 residues. Germline V gene lookup returns CDR1 GTSNPN and CDR2 SVGIG (reference sequence). The CDR3 nucleotides read TGTGCCCGACAGGGGGCTAAGGGGACTGAAGCTTTCTTT. This codes for CARQGAKGTEAFF. Looking up the rest from reference TRBV30 and TRBJ1-1 gives the full variable domain: SQTIHQWPATLVQPVGSPLSLECTVEGTSNPNLYWYRQAAGRGLQLLFYSVGIGQISSEVPQNLSASRPQDRQFILSSKKLLLSDSGFYLCARQGAKGTEAFFGQGTRLTVV.

V and J are TRBV27 and TRBJ2-5; D uncertain. This CDR3 has 13 amino acids. The V gene lost 1 base and the J gene lost 5 bases, with 8 bases spanning the gap. CDR1 is MNHEY and CDR2 is SMNVEV in the germline V gene (reference sequence). The CDR3 loop is CASSLWPGETQYF. The CDR3 DNA reads TGTGCCAGCAGTTTATGGCCGGGTGAGACCCAGTACTTC.

The chain has TRBV6-5 and TRBJ2-7, with D perhaps TRBD2 (6 bases). The V end lost 5 bases, the J end lost 2 bases, and 13 bases lay between the germline ends. Germline V gives CDR1 MNHEY, CDR2 SVGAGI. CDR3 size: 14 residues. CDR3 sequence reads: CASSPRRDTYEQYF. The CDR3, as DNA: TGTGCCAGCAGTCCCCGGCGGGATACCTACGAGCAGTACTTC.

The chain recombines TRBV2 with TRBJ2-7; 7 bases are a match to TRBD1. The CDR3 contains 15 residues. Unmatched junction bases numbered 11, after V lost 6 bases and J lost 3 bases. Germline CDR1 reads SNHLY; CDR2 reads FYNNEI. CDR3 in DNA: TGTGCCAGCAGCGAACAGGGGCACTACATCTACGAGCAGTACTTC. Translated, it gives CASSEQGHYIYEQYF.

The CDR3 loop reads CASSWTGMDGYTF. CDR3 nucleotides: TGTGCCAGCAGCTGGACAGGGATGGATGGCTACACCTTC. This rearrangement joins TRBV6-5 to TRBJ1-2, with 8 nucleotides matching TRBD1. V dropped 6 bases and J dropped 6; count of bases not matched to a gene: 6. Per germline, CDR1 MNHEY and CDR2 SVGAGI. The CDR3 extends over 13 amino acids.

V and J are TRBV29-1 and TRBJ1-1, with 9 bases that match TRBD1. With 4 bases clipped from V and 5 bases from J, the junction kept 8 bases outside the gene matches. The CDR3 spans 14 residues. Germline lookup yields CDR1 SQVTM and CDR2 ANQGSEA. In nucleotides, the CDR3 is TGCAGCGTTGCTGGGGGACAGGGAAGGACTGAAGCTTTCTTT. Its protein product is CSVAGGQGRTEAFF.

The rearrangement joins TRBV6-5 to TRBJ2-7; tentative D call: TRBD2 (6 bases). Deletions cut 0 bases from V and 0 bases from J, with 9 bases between. This CDR3 region has 15 residues. Germline V CDR1 and CDR2: MNHEY, SVGAGI. CDR3 nucleotide sequence: TGTGCCAGCAGTTACTCTGGCGGGGACTCCTACGAGCAGTACTTC. Its protein is CASSYSGGDSYEQYF.

J is TRBJ2-3 and V is TRBV5-1, with D maybe TRBD2 (5 bases). CDR3 size: 16 residues. Germline V gene data show CDR1 as SGHRS and CDR2 as YFSETQ. V lost 0 bases and J 2 bases, leaving 13 bases between the germline ends. The CDR3: CASSLARAGSTDTQYF. In DNA, the CDR3 is TGCGCCAGCAGCTTGGCGAGGGCAGGTTCCACAGATACGCAGTATTTT. Complete variable domain (other parts from reference TRBV5-1 and TRBJ2-3): KAGVTQTPRYLIKTRGQQVTLSCSPISGHRSVSWYQQTPGQGLQFLFEYFSETQRNKGNFPGRFSGRQFSNSRSEMNVSTLELGDSALYLCASSLARAGSTDTQYFGPGTRLTVL.

This chain links TRBV5-1 with TRBJ2-7; TRBD1 aligns across 10 bases. The V gene's germline CDR1 is SGHRS and CDR2 YFSETQ. This CDR3 contains 14 residues. V lost 4 bases to trimming and J lost 3 bases; unmatched junction nucleotides: 4. The CDR3 DNA sequence: TGCGCCAGCAGCGGCGGGACAGGGGACTACGAGCAGTACTTC. Its protein is CASSGGTGDYEQYF.

The chain has TRBV7-2 and TRBJ2-1; 10 nucleotides line up with TRBD2. J gave up 8 bases and V 3 bases, and 10 bases lay outside the gene matches. Germline-derived CDR1 and CDR2 are SGHTA and FQGNSA. This CDR3 is built from 16 residues. The CDR3 nucleotides read TGTGCCAGCAGCTTGTCGCCCCTAGCGGGAGCCGATGAGCAGTTCTTC. Protein: CASSLSPLAGADEQFF.

This chain links TRBV4-1 with TRBJ2-3, with 11 bases aligning to TRBD2. J gave up 6 bases and V 4 bases, and 9 bases lay outside the gene matches. Germline CDR1 MGHRA, CDR2 YSYEKL. The CDR3 spans 16 residues. CDR3 in DNA: TGCGCCAGCAGCCGCACTAGCGGGGGCCTCGGGGATACGCAGTATTTT. This translates into CASSRTSGGLGDTQYF.

The chain has TRBV5-5 and TRBJ1-2; D not resolved. CDR3 length: 14 residues. The V and J ends lost 0 bases and 8 bases respectively, with 14 bases between them. Germline V gene lookup returns CDR1 SGHKS and CDR2 YYEKEE (reference sequence). In DNA, the CDR3 is TGTGCCAGCAGCTTGGCCGGTAGCGGCTCGGGCTACACCTTC. The encoded protein is CASSLAGSGSGYTF. Using reference TRBV5-5 and TRBJ1-2 for the parts outside the CDR3, the full variable domain is DAGVTQSPTHLIKTRGQQVTLRCSPISGHKSVSWYQQVLGQGPQFIFQYYEKEERGRGNFPDRFSARQFPNYSSELNVNALLLGDSALYLCASSLAGSGSGYTFGSGTRLTVV.

This sequence joins TRBV9 and TRBJ2-5; D not certain. Germline assignment: CDR1 SGDLS and CDR2 YYNGEE. V shed 1 base and J shed 4 bases, with 5 bases lying between them. The CDR3 is made up of 12 amino acids. CDR3 sequence reads: CASSVPGETQYF. Here the CDR3 DNA reads TGTGCCAGCAGCGTACCGGGAGAGACCCAGTACTTC.

This chain connects TRBV6-6 to TRBJ1-6; D ambiguous. Germline V CDR1 and CDR2: MNHNY, SVGAGI (reference sequence). The V and J ends lost 8 bases and 10 bases respectively, with 21 bases between them. The CDR3 is 15 residues long. The CDR3 nucleotides are TGTGCCAGCTCTTGGGAGGGTAGGTCAAAATCACCCCTCCACTTT. This sequence encodes CASSWEGRSKSPLHF.

In regard to this clone: A read error is possible here, since a much larger clone lies one base away. The identical CDR3 is also encoded by other nucleotide sequences in the sample. V gene TRBV6-5 combines with J gene TRBJ2-3; 15 bases are shared with TRBD2. The CDR3 has 15 amino acids. V was clipped by 5 bases and J by 4 bases; unmatched bases: 1. CDR1 MNHEY and CDR2 SVGAGI come from the germline V gene. The CDR3 coding sequence is TGTGCCAGCAGTGGACTAGCGGGAGGGCCAGATACGCAGTATTTT. Protein sequence: CASSGLAGGPDTQYF.